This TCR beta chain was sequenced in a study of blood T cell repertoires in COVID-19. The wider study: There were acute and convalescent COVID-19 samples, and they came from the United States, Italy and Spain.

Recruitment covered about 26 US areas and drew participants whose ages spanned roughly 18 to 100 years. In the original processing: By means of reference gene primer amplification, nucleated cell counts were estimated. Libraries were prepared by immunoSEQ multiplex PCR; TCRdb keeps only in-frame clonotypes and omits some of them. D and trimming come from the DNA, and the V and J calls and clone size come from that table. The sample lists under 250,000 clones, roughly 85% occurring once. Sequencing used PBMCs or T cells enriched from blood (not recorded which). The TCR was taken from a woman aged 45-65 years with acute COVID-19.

The CDR3 DNA follows: TGTGCCACTGCGAAGGGGGACGGCTATGGCTACACCTTC. Translation gives CATAKGDGYGYTF. V is TRBV10-3 and J is TRBJ1-2, with D perhaps matching TRBD1 (6 bases). The CDR3 covers 13 residues. CDR1 and CDR2 (germline): ENHRY, SYGVKD. V was shortened by 10 bases and J by 4 bases, with 16 bases between the two germline ends.